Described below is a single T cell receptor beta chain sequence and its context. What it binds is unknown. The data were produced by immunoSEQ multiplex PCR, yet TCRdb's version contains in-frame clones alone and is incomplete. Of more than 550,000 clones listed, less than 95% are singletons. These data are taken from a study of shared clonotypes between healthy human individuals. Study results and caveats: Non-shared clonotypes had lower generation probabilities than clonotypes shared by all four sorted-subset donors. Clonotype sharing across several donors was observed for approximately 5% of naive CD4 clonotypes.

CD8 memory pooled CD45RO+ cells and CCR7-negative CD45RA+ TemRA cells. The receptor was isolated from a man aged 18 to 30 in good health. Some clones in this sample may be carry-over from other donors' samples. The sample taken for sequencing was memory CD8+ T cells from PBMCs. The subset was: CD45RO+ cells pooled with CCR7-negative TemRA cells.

The CDR3 DNA is TGCGCCAGCAGCCTAACCCGGGGGAGAGGAAACACCATATATTTT. Translated, it gives CASSLTRGRGNTIYF. The chain combines TRBV4-1 with TRBJ1-3, with TRBD1 as a possible D gene (5 bases). Trimming took 4 bases from V and 4 from J, leaving 14 bases between them. This CDR3 contains 15 residues. Per germline, CDR1 MGHRA and CDR2 YSYEKL.